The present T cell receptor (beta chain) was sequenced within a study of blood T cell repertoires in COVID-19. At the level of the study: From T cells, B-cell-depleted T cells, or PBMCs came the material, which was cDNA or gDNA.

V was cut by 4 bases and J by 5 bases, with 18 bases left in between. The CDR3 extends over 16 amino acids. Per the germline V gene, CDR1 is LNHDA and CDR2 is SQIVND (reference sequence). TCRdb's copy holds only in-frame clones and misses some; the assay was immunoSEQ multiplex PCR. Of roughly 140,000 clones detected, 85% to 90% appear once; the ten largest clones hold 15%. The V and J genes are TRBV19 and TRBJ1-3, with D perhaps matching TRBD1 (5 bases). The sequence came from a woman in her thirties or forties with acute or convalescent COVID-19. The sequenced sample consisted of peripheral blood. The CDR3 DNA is TGTGCCAGTAGTACGTCTGGGCAGGGATCGAGAAACACCATATATTTT. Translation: CASSTSGQGSRNTIYF.